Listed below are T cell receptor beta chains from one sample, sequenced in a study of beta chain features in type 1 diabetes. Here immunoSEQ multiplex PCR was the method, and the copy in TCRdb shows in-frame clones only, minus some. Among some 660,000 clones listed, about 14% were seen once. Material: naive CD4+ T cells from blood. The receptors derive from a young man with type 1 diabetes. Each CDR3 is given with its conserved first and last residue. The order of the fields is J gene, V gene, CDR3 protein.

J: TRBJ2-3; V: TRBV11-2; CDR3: CASSPGGTSSDTQYF
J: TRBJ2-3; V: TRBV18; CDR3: CASPPAGATTDTQYF
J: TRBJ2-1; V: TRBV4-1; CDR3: CASSQDRSGGRQFF
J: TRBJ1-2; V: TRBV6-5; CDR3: CAIFRVLRGYTF
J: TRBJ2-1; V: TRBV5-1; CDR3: CASRGVAGVHEQFF
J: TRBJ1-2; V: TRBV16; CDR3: CASSQGGTYGYTF
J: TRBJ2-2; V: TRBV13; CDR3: CASSPLMRGRRTGELFF
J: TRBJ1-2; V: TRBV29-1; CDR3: CSVGGSRTALSYTF
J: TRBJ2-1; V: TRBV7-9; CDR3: CASIWVDLSYNEQFF
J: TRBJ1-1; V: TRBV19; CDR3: CASSLQYTEAFF
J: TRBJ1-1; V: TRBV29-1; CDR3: CSVPGGRAMNTEAFF
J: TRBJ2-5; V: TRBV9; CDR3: CASSEELAPQYF
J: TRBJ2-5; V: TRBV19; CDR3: CASRGVAQETQYF
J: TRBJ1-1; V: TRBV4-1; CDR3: CASSQAQARMNTEAFF
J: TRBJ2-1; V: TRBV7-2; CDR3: CASSLGLGSSYNEQFF
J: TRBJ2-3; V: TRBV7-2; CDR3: CASSLRASTDTQYF
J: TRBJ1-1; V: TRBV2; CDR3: CASSLDGMNTEAFF
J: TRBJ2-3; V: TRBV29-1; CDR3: CSVERGVGTDTQYF
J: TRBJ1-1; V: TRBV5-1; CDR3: CASSLGGTPNTEAFF
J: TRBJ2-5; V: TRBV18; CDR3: CASSPRASGEETQYF
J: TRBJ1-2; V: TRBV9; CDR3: CASSPEVNYGYTF
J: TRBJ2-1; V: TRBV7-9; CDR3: CASSPNLYNEQFF
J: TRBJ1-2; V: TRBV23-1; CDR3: CASSQFPEDRDNYGYTF
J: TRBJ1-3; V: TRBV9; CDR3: CASSVEHSGNTIYF
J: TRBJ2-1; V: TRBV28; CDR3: CASSLPSQEQFF
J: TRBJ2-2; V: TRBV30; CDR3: CAWKSRGELFF
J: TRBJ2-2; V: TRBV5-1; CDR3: CASSFGAHPDTGELFF
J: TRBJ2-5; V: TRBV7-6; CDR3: CASSLGGIGTQYF
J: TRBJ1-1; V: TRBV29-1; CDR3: CSVAGQWNTEAFF
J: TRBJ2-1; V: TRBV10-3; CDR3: CAISEGLPNEQFF
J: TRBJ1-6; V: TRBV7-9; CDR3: CASSLPGASPLHF
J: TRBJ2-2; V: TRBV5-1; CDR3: CASSPRPRQELFF
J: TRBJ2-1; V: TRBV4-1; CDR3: CASSQGGRSYNEQFF
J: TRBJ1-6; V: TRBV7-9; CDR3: CASSLGVYNSPLHF
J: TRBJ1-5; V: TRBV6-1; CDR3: CASSEGRNQPQHF
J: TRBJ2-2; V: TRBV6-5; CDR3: CASRQGAGGELFF
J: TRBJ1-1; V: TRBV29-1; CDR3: CSVRPPSEANTEAFF
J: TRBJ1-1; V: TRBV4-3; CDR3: CASSQVANIEAFF
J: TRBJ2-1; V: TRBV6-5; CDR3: CASSFQGSAYNEQFF
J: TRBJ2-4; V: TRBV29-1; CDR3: CSVGQGWDIQYF
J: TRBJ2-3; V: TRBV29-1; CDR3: CSALTDTDTQYF